The sequence of this TCR beta chain was determined in a study of spatial heterogeneity in lung cancer. In germline, CDR1 is SGDLS, CDR2 YYNGEE. Trimming stripped 2 bases from V and 5 bases from J, with 10 bases between. This CDR3 is built from 13 residues. TCRdb itself ran the 5' RACE reads through MiXCR, one entry per CDR3 protein. The sample lists under 150,000 distinct CDR3 sequences; 9% to 15% were seen once. Noted time point: blood at routine non-recurrence follow-up after resection. No cell sorting; template was whole RNA from tumor, lung tissue or PBMC. The clonotype was recovered from a male donor with early-stage non-small cell lung cancer. The chain links TRBV9 to TRBJ2-5; D is undetermined. The sequencing used PBMCs, collected at follow-up. For the CDR3, the DNA is TGTGCCAGCAGCGTCGCCGTTGTCGAGACCCAGTACTTC. Translation: CASSVAVVETQYF.